A single sample gave rise to the 32 T cell receptor beta chains below, sequenced in a study of T cells in Graves' hyperthyroidism and ophthalmopathy. RNA transcripts gave rise to amplified TCR beta CDR3 regions. HTBI primers were employed in a first-round RT-PCR of the TCR CDR3. TCRdb ran MiXCR on the multiplex PCR reads and lists one entry per CDR3 protein. The sample has around 700,000 distinct CDR3 sequences, approximately 36% seen once. The sequenced sample consisted of blood. The receptors were gathered from a woman in her thirties or forties with Graves' hyperthyroidism.

There are many counts of this clonotype. The chain combines TRBV6-6 with TRBJ1-6; D ambiguous. Trimming left V 5 bases short and J 7 bases short, with 3 bases between. This CDR3 region has 11 residues. CDR1 MNHNY and CDR2 SVGAGI come from the germline V gene (reference sequence). Here the CDR3 reads CASSQNSPLHF. CDR3 nucleotide sequence: TGTGCCAGCAGTCAGAATTCACCCCTCCACTTT.

V gene TRBV7-9 combines with J gene TRBJ2-7, with D perhaps matching TRBD2 (5 bases). Germline V gives CDR1 SEHNR, CDR2 FQNEAQ (reference sequence). The CDR3 totals 16 residues. The V gene lost 1 base and the J gene lost 0 bases, with 13 bases spanning the gap. In nucleotides, the CDR3 is TGTGCCAGCAGCTTAGTTTACTGGGGAGCCTCCTACGAGCAGTACTTC. It is translated as CASSLVYWGASYEQYF.

This clonotype was recorded at least ten times. The chain's CDR3 is CASSFAGGRPQPQHF. The CDR3 DNA follows: TGTGCCAGCAGCTTCGCGGGGGGGCGGCCGCAGCCCCAGCATTTT. The chain is built from TRBV5-8 and TRBJ1-5; D may be TRBD1 (6 bases). The V gene lost 2 bases and the J gene lost 7 bases, with 16 bases spanning the gap. CDR1 and CDR2 (germline): SGHTS, YDEGEE. The CDR3 loop spans 15 amino acids.

As to this clonotype: The junction does not match germline at one end; this may be a read error. CDR3 nucleotides: TGCGCCAGCAGCCAAGTCGGACAGGTGAACACTGAAGCTTTCTTT. Translation gives CASSQVGQVNTEAFF. The rearrangement uses TRBV7-3 and TRBJ1-1; TRBD1 matches at 7 bases. In germline, CDR1 is SGHTA, CDR2 FQGTGA. This CDR3 contains 15 residues.

This clonotype was observed many times. This chain joins TRBV2 and TRBJ1-2, with unresolved D. From germline, CDR1 is SNHLY and CDR2 FYNNEI. V was shortened by 6 bases and J by 6 bases, with 17 bases between the two germline ends. CDR3 length equals 14 residues. This CDR3 is CASSLPPNEDGYTF. The CDR3 DNA reads as TGTGCCAGCAGCCTCCCCCCAAACGAGGATGGCTACACCTTC.

This clonotype appeared a few times. V and J are TRBV25-1 and TRBJ1-5, with D hard to call. The CDR3 consists of 10 residues. Between the trimmed V and J ends, which lost 10 bases and 11 bases, there was a span of 12 bases. The V gene's germline CDR1 is MGHDK and CDR2 SYGVNS. CDR3 DNA sequence: TGTGCCACCTTTTGGGCGGCCCAGCATTTT. This codes for CATFWAAQHF.

This clonotype was seen only a few times. The CDR3 coding sequence is TGCAGTGCTATACTAGCCCCCGGGGTGGATGAGCAGTACTTC. Encoded protein: CSAILAPGVDEQYF. This chain uses TRBV20-1 with TRBJ2-7, with a weak D call TRBD2 (6 bases). From germline, CDR1 is DFQATT and CDR2 SNEGSKA (reference sequence). The CDR3 spans 14 residues. Trimming cost V 4 bases and J 7 bases, with 20 bases left between them.

The sample holds one count of this clonotype. This chain joins TRBV14 and TRBJ1-3; D is unresolved. The CDR3 runs to 15 residues. CDR1 is SGHDN, CDR2 FVKESK, per germline. V lost 2 bases and J 1 base, leaving 9 bases between the germline ends. CDR3 nucleotide sequence: TGTGCCAGCAGCCAATCCCCGGTATCTGGAAACACCATATATTTT. Its translation: CASSQSPVSGNTIYF.

This clonotype was observed a handful of times. J is TRBJ1-4 and V is TRBV20-1; D is ambiguous. Germline CDR1 DFQATT, CDR2 SNEGSKA (reference sequence). The CDR3 has 13 residues. Trimming took 5 bases from V and 4 from J, leaving 11 bases between them. CDR3 sequence: CSARTAYNEKLFF. In DNA form, the CDR3 reads TGCAGTGCTCGGACGGCCTATAATGAAAAACTGTTTTTT.

This clonotype was found many times. The gene calls are TRBV10-3 and TRBJ2-5; D not certain. Trimming pared 4 bases from V and 2 bases from J, leaving 11 bases between. The CDR3 covers 14 residues. Germline loops: CDR1 ENHRY, CDR2 SYGVKD. The CDR3 spells CAISAAAVQETQYF. In DNA form, the CDR3 reads TGTGCCATCAGTGCTGCGGCAGTTCAAGAGACCCAGTACTTC.

This clonotype was seen repeatedly, ten times or more. The chain couples TRBV14 to TRBJ1-4, with D perhaps TRBD1 (5 bases). This CDR3 is 15 amino acids long. V gave up 5 bases and J gave up 7 bases, with 17 bases separating them. The germline V gene encodes CDR1 SGHDN and CDR2 FVKESK. CDR3 sequence (DNA): TGTGCCAGCAGCGCCCACGGGGGTGAAGTTGAAAAACTGTTTTTT. As protein: CASSAHGGEVEKLFF. The variable domain in full, completed from reference TRBV14 and TRBJ1-4, reads EAGVTQFPSHSVIEKGQTVTLRCDPISGHDNLYWYRRVMGKEIKFLLHFVKESKQDESGMPNNRFLAERTGGTYSTLKVQPAELEDSGVYFCASSAHGGEVEKLFFGSGTQLSVL.

There are many counts of this clonotype. This chain connects TRBV10-2 to TRBJ1-4, with a weak D call TRBD1 (6 bases). V was trimmed by 3 bases and J by 5 bases, leaving 7 bases between them. Germline CDR1 reads WSHSY; CDR2 reads SAAADI. The CDR3 loop spans 13 amino acids. The CDR3 DNA sequence: TGCGCCAGCAGTGAAACAGGGAATGAAAAACTGTTTTTT. Protein: CASSETGNEKLFF.

This clonotype was seen at least ten times. V is TRBV29-1 and J is TRBJ1-2; TRBD1 matches at 8 bases. Unmatched junction bases numbered 4, after V lost 4 bases and J lost 3 bases. Germline V gives CDR1 SQVTM, CDR2 ANQGSEA. This CDR3 contains 13 residues. In nucleotides, the CDR3 is TGCAGCGTTGCTCAGGGGGCTGACTATGGCTACACCTTC. Residues: CSVAQGADYGYTF.

This clonotype was detected only once. One end of the junction varies from germline; a read error may be responsible. The rearrangement joins TRBV9 to TRBJ1-1; D ambiguous. The V gene's germline CDR1 is SGDLS and CDR2 YYNGEE. There are 15 residues in the CDR3. Written as DNA, the CDR3 is TGTGCCAGCAGCGTAGGATTAGGGCTGAACGCTGAAGCTTTCTTT. Residues: CASSVGLGLNAEAFF. Filled out from reference TRBV9 and TRBJ1-1, the complete variable domain reads DSGVTQTPKHLITATGQRVTLRCSPRSGDLSVYWYQQSLDQGLQFLIQYYNGEERAKGNILERFSAQQFPDLHSELNLSSLELGDSALYFCASSVGLGLNAEAFFGQGTRLTVV.

The chain has TRBV7-6 and TRBJ2-7; 12 bases fit TRBD2. This CDR3 comprises 15 residues. Losses at the gene ends were 5 bases for V and 7 bases for J; bases not matched to a gene: 9. Germline loops: CDR1 SGHVS, CDR2 FNYEAQ. CDR3 nucleotides: TGTGCCAGCAGCCAAGCTAGCGGGGGGGCCCAAGAGCAGTACTTC. This gives the protein CASSQASGGAQEQYF.

This rearrangement joins TRBV7-2 to TRBJ2-3; D not certain. V was clipped by 11 bases and J by 2 bases, with 8 bases between them. The length of the CDR3 is 11 residues. The germline V gene has CDR1 SGHTA and CDR2 FQGNSA. As DNA, the CDR3 is TGTGCCTTGAAGGCCACAGATACGCAGTATTTT. This translates into CALKATDTQYF.

This chain joins TRBV6-1 and TRBJ2-7; 7 nucleotides agree with TRBD2. This CDR3 spans 18 amino acids. With 6 bases clipped from V and 0 bases from J, the junction kept 17 bases outside the gene matches. In germline, CDR1 is MNHNS, CDR2 SASEGT. The CDR3 loop is CASRRLGAGDPSSYEQYF. Here the CDR3 DNA reads TGTGCCAGCAGACGCCTCGGCGCGGGAGATCCCAGCTCCTACGAGCAGTACTTC.

The chain employs TRBV27 and TRBJ1-1; unclear D gene. Germline V lookup: CDR1 MNHEY, CDR2 SMNVEV (reference sequence). V gave up 5 bases and J gave up 3 bases, with 10 bases separating them. This CDR3 comprises 13 residues. CDR3 region: CASSISPDTEAFF. The CDR3 DNA reads TGTGCCAGCAGTATCTCCCCAGACACTGAAGCTTTCTTT.

This clonotype showed up just a few times. The chain joins TRBV12-3 or TRBV12-4 to TRBJ1-2; 11 bases line up with TRBD1. The length of the CDR3 is 15 residues. The CDR3 DNA is TGTGCTAGTCGGAGGGGACAGGGGGATGACTATGGCTACACCTTC. Translated, it gives CASRRGQGDDYGYTF.

This clonotype was recorded at least ten times. CDR3 sequence reads: CASSLAGGGYTF. The CDR3 bases are TGTGCCAGCAGCTTAGCCGGGGGTGGCTACACCTTC. The chain carries TRBV7-2 and TRBJ1-2; possible D gene TRBD1, 5 bases. V was clipped by 0 bases and J by 7 bases, with 6 bases between them. This CDR3 has 12 amino acids. Germline assignment: CDR1 SGHTA and CDR2 FQGNSA.

This clonotype has only one observation. V gene TRBV10-3 combines with J gene TRBJ1-1; D gene uncertain. CDR1 and CDR2 (germline): ENHRY, SYGVKD. The CDR3 runs 14 residues. V was clipped by 1 base and J by 2 bases, with 8 bases between them. CDR3 amino acids: CAISELVTNTEAFF. The CDR3 DNA sequence: TGTGCCATCAGTGAGTTAGTCACTAACACTGAAGCTTTCTTT.

There are a few counts of this clonotype. The CDR3: CASTDGADIYGYTF. In nucleotides, the CDR3 is TGTGCCAGCACCGACGGGGCCGACATCTATGGCTACACCTTC. The chain uses TRBV12-3 or TRBV12-4 and TRBJ1-2; TRBD1 is a possible D gene (5 bases). The length of the CDR3 is 14 residues. Trimming cost V 7 bases and J 4 bases, with 16 bases left between them.

The V gene is TRBV19, the J gene TRBJ1-4; D unclear. Trimming left V 4 bases short and J 8 bases short, with 14 bases between. The CDR3 is made up of 14 amino acids. CDR1 is LNHDA and CDR2 is SQIVND in the germline V gene (reference sequence). The CDR3, as DNA: TGTGCCAGTAGTAGAGAAGGGCCATACGAAAAACTGTTTTTT. Its protein product is CASSREGPYEKLFF.

This clonotype was detected many times. This rearrangement joins TRBV24-1 to TRBJ2-5; 12 bases are shared with TRBD2. CDR3 size: 16 residues. V dropped 2 bases and J dropped 1; count of bases not matched to a gene: 1. Germline CDR1 KGHDR, CDR2 SFDVKD. In nucleotides, the CDR3 is TGTGCCACCAGTGATTGGACTAGCGGGACCCAAGAGACCCAGTACTTC. Protein sequence: CATSDWTSGTQETQYF.

This clonotype has just a few counts. This chain joins TRBV11-2 and TRBJ2-5; D is perhaps TRBD1 (6 bases). Trimming removed 5 bases at V and 4 bases at J, with 14 bases between. The CDR3 contains 14 residues. CDR1 and CDR2 from the germline V gene are SGHAT and FQNNGV. CDR3 sequence (DNA): TGTGCCAGCAGCAACAGGGAGAGGGGAGAGACCCAGTACTTC. It specifies CASSNRERGETQYF. The entire variable domain, with the rest obtained from reference TRBV11-2 and TRBJ2-5, is as follows: EAGVAQSPRYKIIEKRQSVAFWCNPISGHATLYWYQQILGQGPKLLIQFQNNGVVDDSQLPKDRFSAERLKGVDSTLKIQPAKLEDSAVYLCASSNRERGETQYFGPGTRLLVL.

This clonotype was detected ten times or more. The chain carries TRBV12-3 or TRBV12-4 and TRBJ1-1, with D unclear. V was clipped by 4 bases and J by 5 bases, with 11 bases between them. This CDR3 region has 13 residues. The CDR3 is CASSSGRWTEAFF. As DNA, the CDR3 is TGTGCCAGCAGTTCAGGAAGGTGGACTGAAGCTTTCTTT.

This clonotype was counted a few times. This sequence joins TRBV7-2 and TRBJ1-1; D may be TRBD1 (5 bases). The ends were cut back, 5 bases at V and 7 bases at J, with 17 bases in the middle. This CDR3 contains 14 residues. The germline gives CDR1 SGHTA, CDR2 FQGNSA. CDR3 protein: CASSPEGTLREAFF. CDR3 nucleotides: TGTGCCAGCAGCCCCGAGGGGACCCTCCGTGAAGCTTTCTTT.

This clonotype was observed many times. This chain uses TRBV5-5 with TRBJ2-5; 12 nucleotides align to TRBD2. The CDR3 extends over 17 amino acids. V was pared by 0 bases and J by 5 bases, with 8 bases of the junction left unmatched. Germline V CDR1 and CDR2: SGHKS, YYEKEE (reference sequence). This CDR3 reads CASSLALPTSGRETQYF. The CDR3 bases are TGTGCCAGCAGCTTGGCCCTACCCACTAGCGGGAGGGAGACCCAGTACTTC.

The chain's CDR3 is CSVEAGQTTYEQYF. The CDR3, as DNA: TGCAGCGTTGAAGCGGGACAGACTACCTACGAGCAGTACTTC. V gene TRBV29-1 combines with J gene TRBJ2-7; the match to TRBD1 covers 7 bases. The J segment lost 2 bases and the V segment lost 1 base, leaving 5 bases of the junction unmatched. Germline V CDR1 and CDR2: SQVTM, ANQGSEA. The CDR3 contains 14 residues.

This sequence joins TRBV29-1 and TRBJ1-4; D may be TRBD1 (6 bases). The V gene lost 5 bases and the J gene lost 7 bases, with 14 bases spanning the gap. Germline lookup yields CDR1 SQVTM and CDR2 ANQGSEA. The CDR3 length is 13 residues. CDR3: CSVNSGAGEKLFF. The DNA of the CDR3 is TGCAGCGTTAACTCAGGGGCGGGTGAAAAACTGTTTTTT.

The V gene is TRBV7-2, the J gene TRBJ2-6, with D perhaps TRBD2 (6 bases). The V end lost 1 base, the J end lost 1 base, and 14 bases lay between the germline ends. The CDR3 covers 18 residues. Germline V gene lookup returns CDR1 SGHTA and CDR2 FQGNSA. DNA of the CDR3: TGTGCCAGCAGCTTAGATCGTAAGGGGACTTCTGGGGCCAACGTCCTGACTTTC. Its protein product is CASSLDRKGTSGANVLTF.

The chain employs TRBV20-1 and TRBJ2-5; 12 nucleotides align to TRBD2. Germline values: CDR1 DFQATT, CDR2 SNEGSKA (reference sequence). With V trimmed by 4 bases and J by 4 bases, 10 bases remained unmatched. CDR3 size: 16 residues. CDR3 bases: TGCAGTGCTATGGGGCTAGCGGGAGGGCCGGTAGAGACCCAGTACTTC. Translated: CSAMGLAGGPVETQYF.